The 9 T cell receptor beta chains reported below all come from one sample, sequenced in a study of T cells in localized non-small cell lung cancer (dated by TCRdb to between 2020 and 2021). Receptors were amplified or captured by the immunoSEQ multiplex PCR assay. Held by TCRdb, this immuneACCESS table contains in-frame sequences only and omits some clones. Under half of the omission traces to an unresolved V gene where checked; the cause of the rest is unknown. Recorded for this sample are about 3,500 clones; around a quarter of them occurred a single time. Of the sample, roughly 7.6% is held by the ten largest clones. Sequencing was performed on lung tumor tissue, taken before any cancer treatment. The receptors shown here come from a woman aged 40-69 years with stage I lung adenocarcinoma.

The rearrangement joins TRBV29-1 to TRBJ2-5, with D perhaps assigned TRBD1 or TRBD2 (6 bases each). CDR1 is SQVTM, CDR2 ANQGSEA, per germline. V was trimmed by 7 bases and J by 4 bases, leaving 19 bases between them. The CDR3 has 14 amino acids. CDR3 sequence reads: CSAGVRGRLETQYF. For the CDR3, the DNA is TGCAGCGCCGGGGTCCGGGGGCGATTAGAGACCCAGTACTTC. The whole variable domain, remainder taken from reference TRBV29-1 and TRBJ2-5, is SAVISQKPSRDICQRGTSLTIQCQVDSQVTMMFWYRQQPGQSLTLIATANQGSEATYESGFVIDKFPISRPNLTFSTLTVSNMSPEDSSIYLCSAGVRGRLETQYFGPGTRLLVL.

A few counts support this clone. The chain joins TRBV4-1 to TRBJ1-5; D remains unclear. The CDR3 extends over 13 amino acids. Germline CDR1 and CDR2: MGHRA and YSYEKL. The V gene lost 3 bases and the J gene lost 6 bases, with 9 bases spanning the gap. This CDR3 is CASSQVGIQPQHF. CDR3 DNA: TGCGCCAGCAGCCAGGTGGGTATTCAGCCCCAGCATTTT.

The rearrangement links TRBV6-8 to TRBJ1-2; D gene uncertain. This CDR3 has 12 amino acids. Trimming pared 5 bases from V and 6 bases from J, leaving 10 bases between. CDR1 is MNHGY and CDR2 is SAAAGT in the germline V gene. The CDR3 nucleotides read TGTGCCAGCAGTCTAGAGGAGGATGGCTACACCTTC. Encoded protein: CASSLEEDGYTF.

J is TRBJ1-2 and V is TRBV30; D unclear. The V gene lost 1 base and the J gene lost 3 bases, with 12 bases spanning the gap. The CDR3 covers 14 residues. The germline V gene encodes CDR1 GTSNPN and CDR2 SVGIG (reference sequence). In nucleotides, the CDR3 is TGTGCCTGGAGTGGTCCCGGCTTTGACTATGGCTACACCTTC. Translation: CAWSGPGFDYGYTF.

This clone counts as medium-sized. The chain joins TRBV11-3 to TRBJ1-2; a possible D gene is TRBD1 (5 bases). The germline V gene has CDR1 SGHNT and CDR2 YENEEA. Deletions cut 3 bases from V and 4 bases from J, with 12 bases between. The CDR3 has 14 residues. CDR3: CASSLRTLGYGYTF. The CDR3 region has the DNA TGTGCCAGCAGCTTGCGGACATTAGGCTATGGCTACACCTTC.

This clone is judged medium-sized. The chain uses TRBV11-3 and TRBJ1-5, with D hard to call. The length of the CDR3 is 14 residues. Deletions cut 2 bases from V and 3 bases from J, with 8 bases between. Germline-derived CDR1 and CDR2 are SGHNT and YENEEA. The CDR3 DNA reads TGTGCCAGCAGCTTAAAGGGAAACAATCAGCCCCAGCATTTT. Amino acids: CASSLKGNNQPQHF. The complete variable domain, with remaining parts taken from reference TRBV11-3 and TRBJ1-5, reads EAGVVQSPRYKIIEKKQPVAFWCNPISGHNTLYWYLQNLGQGPELLIRYENEEAVDDSQLPKDRFSAERLKGVDSTLKIQPAELGDSAVYLCASSLKGNNQPQHFGDGTRLSIL.

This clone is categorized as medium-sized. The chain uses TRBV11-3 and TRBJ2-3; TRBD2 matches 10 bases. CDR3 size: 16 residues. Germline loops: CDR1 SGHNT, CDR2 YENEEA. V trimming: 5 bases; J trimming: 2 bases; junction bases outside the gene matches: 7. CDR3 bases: TGTGCCAGCAGCAGCGGAGCGGGGGGGGTCACAGATACGCAGTATTTT. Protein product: CASSSGAGGVTDTQYF. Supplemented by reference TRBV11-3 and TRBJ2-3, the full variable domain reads EAGVVQSPRYKIIEKKQPVAFWCNPISGHNTLYWYLQNLGQGPELLIRYENEEAVDDSQLPKDRFSAERLKGVDSTLKIQPAELGDSAVYLCASSSGAGGVTDTQYFGPGTRLTVL.

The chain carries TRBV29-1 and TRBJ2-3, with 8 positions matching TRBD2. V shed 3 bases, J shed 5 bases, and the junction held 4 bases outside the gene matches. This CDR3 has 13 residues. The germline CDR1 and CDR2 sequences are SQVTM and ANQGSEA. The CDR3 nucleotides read TGCAGCGTTGACGGGGGGGCCGGAGATACGCAGTATTTT. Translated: CSVDGGAGDTQYF.

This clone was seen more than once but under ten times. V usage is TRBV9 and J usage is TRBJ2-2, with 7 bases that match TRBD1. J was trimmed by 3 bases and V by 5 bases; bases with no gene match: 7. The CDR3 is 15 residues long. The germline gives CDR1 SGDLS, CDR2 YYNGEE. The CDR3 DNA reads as TGTGCCAGCAGTCTAACAGGGGCCTACACCGGGGAGCTGTTTTTT. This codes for CASSLTGAYTGELFF.